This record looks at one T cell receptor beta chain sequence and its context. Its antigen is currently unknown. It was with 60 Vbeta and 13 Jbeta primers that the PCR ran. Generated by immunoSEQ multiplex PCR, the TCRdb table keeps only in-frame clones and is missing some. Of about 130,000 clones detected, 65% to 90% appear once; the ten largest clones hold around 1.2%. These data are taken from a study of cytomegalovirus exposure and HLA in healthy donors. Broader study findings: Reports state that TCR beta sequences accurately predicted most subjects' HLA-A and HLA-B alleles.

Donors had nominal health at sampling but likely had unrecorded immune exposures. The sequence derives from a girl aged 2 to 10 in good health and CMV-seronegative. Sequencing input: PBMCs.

The CDR3 protein is CASSLDGTSGGAIKQYF. DNA for the CDR3: TGCGCCAGCAGCTTGGACGGGACTAGCGGGGGGGCCATTAAGCAGTATTTT. The chain links TRBV5-1 to TRBJ2-3; 16 bases map to TRBD2. V dropped 0 bases and J dropped 11; count of bases not matched to a gene: 9. CDR1 SGHRS and CDR2 YFSETQ come from the germline V gene. This CDR3 comprises 17 residues.